The 5 T cell receptor beta chains below come from one sample, sequenced in a study of metastatic and nonmetastatic thyroid tumors. TCRdb re-called the PCR reads through MiXCR. Here the sample spans over 10,000 clones, 9.5% to 13% being singletons. Every patient was untreated before thyroid surgery. Sequenced input: blood. These receptors were obtained from a female donor with papillary thyroid cancer or a benign thyroid nodule (not recorded which). Some clones in this sample may be carry-over from other donors' samples.

This clone was counted at least ten times. The rearrangement joins TRBV7-3 to TRBJ2-2, with 10 bases lining up with TRBD1. The trim removed 5 bases at V and 8 bases at J, leaving 5 bases unmatched. Germline CDR1 and CDR2: SGHTA and FQGTGA. The CDR3 length is 14 residues. CDR3 coding DNA: TGTGCCAGCAGCCTGCGACAGGGGGCAGGGGAGCTGTTTTTT. Amino acids: CASSLRQGAGELFF.

This clone was detected many times. The V gene is TRBV25-1, the J gene TRBJ2-1; 9 bases agree with TRBD2. The CDR3 contains 15 residues. The germline CDR1 and CDR2 sequences are MGHDK and SYGVNS. The ends lost 2 bases at V and 4 bases at J; junction bases unmatched: 3. The CDR3 sequence: CASSETLAGYNEQFF. The CDR3 DNA reads as TGTGCCAGCAGTGAAACCCTAGCGGGATACAATGAGCAGTTCTTC.

In its sample, this clone ranks as medium-sized (0.01 to 0.1%). V usage is TRBV6-1 and J usage is TRBJ2-7; 9 bases map to TRBD1. Germline V gene data show CDR1 as MNHNS and CDR2 as SASEGT. CDR3 length: 13 residues. Trimming removed 6 bases from V and 3 bases from J; junction bases left unmatched: 3. This chain's CDR3 is CASRDRGGYEQYF. For the CDR3, the DNA is TGTGCCAGCAGGGACAGGGGAGGCTACGAGCAGTACTTC.

Ten or more counts support this clone. The gene calls are TRBV5-1 and TRBJ2-1; 9 bases fit TRBD1. V lost 0 bases and J lost 5; bases outside the gene matches: 3. The V gene's germline CDR1 is SGHRS and CDR2 YFSETQ. The CDR3 totals 15 residues. CDR3 DNA: TGCGCCAGCAGCTTGGGGACAGGGGAGCACAATGAGCAGTTCTTC. This translates into CASSLGTGEHNEQFF.

This clone was counted between two and nine times. The chain is built from TRBV10-2 and TRBJ2-2; no reliable D call. CDR3 size: 13 residues. Germline-derived CDR1 and CDR2 are WSHSY and SAAADI. Trimming cost V 10 bases and J 6 bases, with 15 bases left between them. The CDR3 DNA reads as TGCGCCATCATTGATTCTGGGGCCGGGGAGCTGTTTTTT. This gives the protein CAIIDSGAGELFF.